This T cell receptor beta chain originates from a study of T cell responses to AZD1222 COVID-19 vaccine. The data were produced by immunoSEQ multiplex PCR, yet TCRdb's version contains in-frame clones alone and is incomplete. This repertoire shows around 88,000 clones, nearly 90% found once; its top ten account for 5.8%. The V end was cut by 3 bases, the J end by 8 bases, with 13 bases between. The CDR3 has 13 amino acids. Germline assignment: CDR1 MNHEY and CDR2 SMNVEV (reference sequence). The sequence was obtained from an adult in good health. This chain connects TRBV27 to TRBJ1-2, with a possible D match to TRBD1 (6 bases). Source: peripheral blood, taken on day 0 of AZD1222 vaccination. The CDR3 DNA reads as TGTGCCAGCAGTTTTGCAGGGGTACACGGCTACACCTTC. As protein: CASSFAGVHGYTF.